The T cell receptor beta chain described here comes from a study of cytomegalovirus exposure and HLA in healthy donors. TCRdb's table, derived via immunoSEQ multiplex PCR, lists solely in-frame clones and lacks some. The data show about 130,000 clones, with 90% to 95% seen just once and less than 1.5% held by the top ten. This clone is a singleton in its sample. The germline gives CDR1 MGHRA, CDR2 YSYEKL. The CDR3 is 13 residues long. Deletions cut 4 bases from V and 7 bases from J, with 14 bases between. The source of this sequence is a woman aged 18 to 35 in good health and CMV-seronegative. The V call is TRBV4-1, the J call TRBJ2-7; a weak D match, TRBD1 (5 bases). The sample was PBMCs. The CDR3 DNA follows: TGCGCCAGCAGCCTATACAGGCGTGAAGAGCAGTACTTC. Protein sequence: CASSLYRREEQYF.